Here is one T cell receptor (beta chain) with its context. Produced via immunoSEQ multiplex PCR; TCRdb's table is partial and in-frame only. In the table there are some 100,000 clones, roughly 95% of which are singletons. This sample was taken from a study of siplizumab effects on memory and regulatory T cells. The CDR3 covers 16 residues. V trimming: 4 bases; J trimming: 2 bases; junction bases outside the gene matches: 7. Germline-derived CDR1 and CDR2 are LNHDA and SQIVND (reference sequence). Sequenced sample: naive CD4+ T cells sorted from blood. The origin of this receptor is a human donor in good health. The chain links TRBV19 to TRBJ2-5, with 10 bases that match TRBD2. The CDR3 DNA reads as TGTGCCAGTAGTAAGCTAGCGGGGGAATCACAAGAGACCCAGTACTTC. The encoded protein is CASSKLAGESQETQYF.